This T cell receptor beta chain originates from a study of shared clonotypes between healthy human individuals. For the study at large: Used for every donor were three CD4 naive, three CD4 memory, two CD8 naive and one CD8 memory plate.

Data came from immunoSEQ multiplex PCR; TCRdb stores just in-frame clones and leaves some out. The profile shows about 2.2 million clones, 85% to 95% of them singletons. Trimming shortened V by 6 bases and J by 5 bases, and 4 bases separated the two germline ends. CDR3 length equals 11 residues. Per the germline V gene, CDR1 is LNHDA and CDR2 is SQIVND (reference sequence). Study-level points and caveats: Expectations were that clonotype sharing among donors would be affected by sequencing depth. Unshared clonotypes carried lower generation probabilities than those common to all four donors.

Naive CD8 populations comprised CD45RO-negative cells positively selected for CCR7, excluding terminally differentiated effector memory CD45RA+ cells. Concerning this clone itself: Its antigen is still unknown.

The clonotype comes from a man between 18 and 29 years old in good health. Some clones in this sample may be carry-over from other donors' samples. The genes are TRBV19 and TRBJ1-4; the D is unclear. The sequenced sample was naive CD8+ T cells from PBMCs. The DNA for the CDR3 is TGTGCCAGTAGACTGAATGAAAAACTGTTTTTT. Residues: CASRLNEKLFF.